The text below deals with one T cell receptor (beta chain). Its antigen is undetermined. This sample is drawn from a study of T-cell reconstitution after alpha-beta-depleted transplantation in children. Study-level results: Alpha-beta T cells about two months after transplant reportedly derived from several hundred expanded graft clones.

Library preparation (for TCRbeta) was performed with unique molecular identifiers. TCRdb ran MiXCR on the PCR reads and lists one entry per CDR3 protein. The sample carries about 830,000 distinct CDR3 sequences, 16% recorded once. V lost 6 bases to trimming and J lost 1 base, with 9 bases between them. The germline V gene has CDR1 SGHNT and CDR2 YENEEA. This CDR3 is built from 13 residues. Source: PBMCs, mostly from graft donor cells, taken 360 days after TCRalphabeta/CD19-depleted stem cell transplant. The rearrangement joins TRBV11-3 to TRBJ2-5; D uncertain. The receptor comes from a male patient between 10 and 17 years old who had a stem cell transplant for acute lymphoblastic leukemia, so the T cells may come from the graft donor. The CDR3 is CASRANPQETQYF. CDR3 in DNA: TGTGCCAGCAGGGCAAACCCCCAAGAGACCCAGTACTTC.